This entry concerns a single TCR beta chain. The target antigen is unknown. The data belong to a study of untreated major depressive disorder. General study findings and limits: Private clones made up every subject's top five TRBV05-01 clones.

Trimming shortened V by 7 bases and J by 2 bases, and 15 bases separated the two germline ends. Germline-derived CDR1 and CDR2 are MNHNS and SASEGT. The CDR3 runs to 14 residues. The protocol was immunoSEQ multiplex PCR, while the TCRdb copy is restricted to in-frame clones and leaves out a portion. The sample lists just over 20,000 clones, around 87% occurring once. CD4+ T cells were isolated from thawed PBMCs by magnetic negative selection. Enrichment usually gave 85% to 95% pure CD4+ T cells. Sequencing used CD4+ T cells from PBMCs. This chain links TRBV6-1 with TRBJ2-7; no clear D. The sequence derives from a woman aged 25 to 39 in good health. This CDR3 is CASTATWTAYEQYF. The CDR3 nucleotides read TGTGCCAGCACCGCTACCTGGACGGCCTACGAGCAGTACTTC.